This TCR beta chain was obtained from a study of blood T cell repertoires in COVID-19. The table came from immunoSEQ multiplex PCR; TCRdb's copy has only in-frame clones and leaves some out. The sample lists 350,000 or so clones, 90% occurring once. This clone was detected only a few times. The CDR3 is 14 amino acids. V lost 2 bases and J 14 bases, leaving 24 bases between the germline ends. Germline CDR1 and CDR2: SQVTM and ANQGSEA. This clonotype was sampled from a man between 18 and 35 years old with active or convalescent COVID-19. The sample consisted of peripheral blood. This chain links TRBV29-1 with TRBJ1-2; D is possibly TRBD1 (6 bases). In DNA form, the CDR3 reads TGCAGCGTTGAACCCCAACACAGGGAGGGCTTTGGGACCTTC. Its protein is CSVEPQHREGFGTF.